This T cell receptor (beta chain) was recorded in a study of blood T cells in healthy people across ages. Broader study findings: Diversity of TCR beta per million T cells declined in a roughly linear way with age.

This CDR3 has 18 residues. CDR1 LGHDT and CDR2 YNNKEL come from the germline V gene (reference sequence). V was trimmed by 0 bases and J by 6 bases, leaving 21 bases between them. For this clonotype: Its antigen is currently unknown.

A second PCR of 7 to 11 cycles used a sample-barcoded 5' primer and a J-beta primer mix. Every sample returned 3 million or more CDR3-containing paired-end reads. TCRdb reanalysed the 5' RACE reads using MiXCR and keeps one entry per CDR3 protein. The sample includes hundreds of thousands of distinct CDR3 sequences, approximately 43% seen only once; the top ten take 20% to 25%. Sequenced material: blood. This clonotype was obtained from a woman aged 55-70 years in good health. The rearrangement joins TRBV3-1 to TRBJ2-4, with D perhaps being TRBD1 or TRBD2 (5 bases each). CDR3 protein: CASSQERREGNWRNIQYF. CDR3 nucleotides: TGTGCCAGCAGCCAAGAAAGGCGAGAGGGGAATTGGAGAAACATTCAGTACTTC.